This TCR beta chain was identified during a study of shared clonotypes between healthy human individuals. Comment on this clone: Its target is unknown.

The V gene end was trimmed by 4 bases and the J gene end by 0 bases; junction bases not matched to a gene: 5. This CDR3 comprises 16 residues. CDR1 is SGHAT, CDR2 FQNNGV, per germline. TCRdb's table, derived via immunoSEQ multiplex PCR, lists solely in-frame clones and lacks some. Of some 2,100,000 clones listed, roughly 91% were seen once; the top ten hold 1.7%. CD45RO negativity and positive selection for CCR7 defined naive CD8 cells, a population that excluded terminally differentiated effector memory CD45RA+ cells. Notes on the study in general: There were few donors, and this limited the genetic and exposure-history diversity represented. Generally, estimated richness proved larger in naive subsets than it did in memory subsets. The authors expected sequencing depth to affect clonotype sharing among donors.

The J gene is TRBJ1-4, the V gene TRBV11-2; 7 bases match TRBD1. The TCR sequence derives from a man between 18 and 29 years old in good health. Some clones in this sample may be carry-over from other donors' samples. Sequencing was carried out using naive CD8+ T cells from PBMCs. The CDR3 reads CASSSRDSATNEKLFF. DNA of the CDR3: TGTGCCAGCAGCTCTAGGGACAGTGCAACTAATGAAAAACTGTTTTTT.